This T cell receptor beta chain originates from a study of blood T cell repertoires in COVID-19. J gave up 7 bases and V 8 bases, and 5 bases lay outside the gene matches. This CDR3 has 13 residues. In Seattle, patients joined the study during active infection and were tracked longitudinally. TCRdb keeps only in-frame clones here, not all; method: immunoSEQ multiplex PCR. This sample yields about 150,000 clones, of which approximately 80% are seen a single time; around 10% belongs to the top ten. The gene calls are TRBV12-3 or TRBV12-4 and TRBJ1-6, with 7 positions matching TRBD1. The receptor was isolated from a woman in her sixties with COVID-19, enrolled during active disease. Sequencing used peripheral blood. CDR3 nucleotide sequence: TGTGCCAGCGGGGGACAGCCGAATTCACCCCTCCACTTT. This sequence encodes CASGGQPNSPLHF.